The 27 T cell receptor beta chains presented below share a single source sample, sequenced in a study of blood T cells in healthy people across ages. The second PCR ran about 6 to 12 cycles with a sample-barcoded 5' primer and J-beta primers. TCRdb analysed the 5' RACE reads with MiXCR anew, one entry per CDR3 protein. The sample lists under 1 million distinct CDR3 sequences; 44% were seen once. Sequencing was performed on blood. The origin of the receptors is a man aged 60 to 75 in good health.

This clonotype was seen a handful of times. The rearrangement links TRBV12-3 or TRBV12-4 to TRBJ2-7, with 9 positions matching TRBD1. The length of the CDR3 is 16 residues. J gave up 0 bases and V 5 bases, and 8 bases lay outside the gene matches. Here the CDR3 reads CASSPATGGSSYEQYF. CDR3 sequence (DNA): TGTGCCAGCAGTCCAGCGACAGGGGGTTCCTCCTACGAGCAGTACTTC.

V is TRBV27 and J is TRBJ2-5; D may match TRBD1 or TRBD2 (5 bases each). The CDR3 has 15 residues. Trimming left V 8 bases short and J 2 bases short, with 18 bases between. Germline-derived CDR1 and CDR2 are MNHEY and SMNVEV (reference sequence). Here the CDR3 reads CASSPLGDRQETQYF. CDR3 DNA sequence: TGTGCCAGCTCACCCTTGGGAGACAGACAAGAGACCCAGTACTTC.

In nucleotides, the CDR3 is TGCAGTGCTAGAGACGTATACCGCCAAGAGACCCAGTACTTC. Translated: CSARDVYRQETQYF. This chain joins TRBV20-1 and TRBJ2-5; no definite D call. The CDR3 is 14 amino acids. V was trimmed by 0 bases and J by 1 base, leaving 9 bases between them. Germline CDR1 reads DFQATT; CDR2 reads SNEGSKA (reference sequence).

The V call is TRBV7-8, the J call TRBJ2-7; D tentatively reads TRBD1 or TRBD2 (5 bases each). The J call may not be correct, given that the DNA end is closer to TRBJ2-5. The CDR3 extends over 15 amino acids. Looked up from germline, CDR1 is SGHVS and CDR2 is FQNEAQ. The CDR3 loop reads CASSLGLRGEETQYF. CDR3 sequence (DNA): TGTGCCAGCAGCTTAGGTTTGAGAGGGGAAGAGACCCAGTACTTC.

There are a few counts of this clonotype. The chain links TRBV20-1 to TRBJ2-7; 7 positions agree with TRBD1. CDR3 size: 13 residues. Trimming at V came to 2 bases and at J to 3 bases, leaving 4 bases not matched to a gene. Per the germline V gene, CDR1 is DFQATT and CDR2 is SNEGSKA (reference sequence). The CDR3 DNA is TGCAGTGCTAGATCGACAGGGTTCTACGAGCAGTACTTC. It is translated as CSARSTGFYEQYF.

J is TRBJ2-5 and V is TRBV29-1, with 7 bases matching TRBD2. This CDR3 contains 15 residues. Germline lookup yields CDR1 SQVTM and CDR2 ANQGSEA. J was trimmed by 0 bases and V by 4 bases; bases with no gene match: 8. The CDR3 reads CSVAGTNGYQETQYF. CDR3 DNA sequence: TGCAGCGTTGCTGGGACTAACGGTTACCAAGAGACCCAGTACTTC.

This clonotype was seen a handful of times. The CDR3 DNA is TGTGCCAGCAGCACATTCTGGCAGGGGGCTAATGAGCAGTTCTTC. Protein: CASSTFWQGANEQFF. The V call is TRBV5-5, the J call TRBJ2-1, with 8 bases that match TRBD1. Germline loops: CDR1 SGHKS, CDR2 YYEKEE (reference sequence). The CDR3 spans 15 residues. With V trimmed by 4 bases and J by 7 bases, 10 bases remained unmatched.

This chain links TRBV4-3 with TRBJ1-4; D remains ambiguous. The CDR3 has 18 amino acids. Looked up from germline, CDR1 is LGHNA and CDR2 is YSLEER. Trimming removed 0 bases from V and 0 bases from J, with 14 bases in between. This CDR3 reads CASSQDSVFGATNEKLFF. DNA for the CDR3: TGCGCCAGCAGCCAAGATTCGGTATTCGGGGCAACTAATGAAAAACTGTTTTTT.

CDR3 amino acids: CASSLFVSSGASSYEQYF. In DNA form, the CDR3 reads TGTGCCAGCAGCTTATTCGTCTCTAGCGGCGCTAGCTCCTACGAGCAGTACTTC. The chain has TRBV7-2 and TRBJ2-7; the match to TRBD2 covers 7 bases. Per the germline V gene, CDR1 is SGHTA and CDR2 is FQGNSA. V dropped 2 bases and J dropped 0; count of bases not matched to a gene: 13. CDR3 length: 18 amino acids.

The rearrangement joins TRBV7-8 to TRBJ1-2, with a tentative D call TRBD1 (6 bases). Trimming took 7 bases from V and 4 from J, leaving 19 bases between them. The CDR3 is made up of 15 amino acids. CDR1 is SGHVS, CDR2 FQNEAQ, per germline. For the CDR3, the DNA is TGTGCCAGCACCCTCCGAGGGGGGCCCGGCTATGGCTACACCTTC. Translation gives CASTLRGGPGYGYTF.

The genes are TRBV15 and TRBJ2-3; D is undetermined. This CDR3 is built from 13 residues. V lost 3 bases, J lost 5 bases, and 9 bases lay in between. Germline CDR1 reads LNHNV; CDR2 reads YYDKDF (reference sequence). In nucleotides, the CDR3 is TGTGCCACCAGCAGCAGAGGCGGAGATACGCAGTATTTT. Translating it yields CATSSRGGDTQYF.

The table lists this clonotype with many counts. The chain carries TRBV18 and TRBJ2-5, with TRBD1 matching over 7 bases. There are 14 residues in the CDR3. V trimming: 8 bases; J trimming: 2 bases; junction bases outside the gene matches: 8. CDR1 and CDR2 from the germline V gene are KGHSH and LQKENI. The CDR3 is CASSPPGQQETQYF. In nucleotides, the CDR3 is TGTGCCAGCAGCCCCCCGGGACAGCAAGAGACCCAGTACTTC.

The rearrangement uses TRBV5-1 and TRBJ2-3, with 11 nucleotides matching TRBD1. This CDR3 has 15 amino acids. The germline gives CDR1 SGHRS, CDR2 YFSETQ. With 5 bases clipped from V and 6 bases from J, the junction kept 8 bases outside the gene matches. The CDR3 region has the DNA TGCGCCAGCAGGGACAGGGGGCCAGCCCCCGATACGCAGTATTTT. Its protein product is CASRDRGPAPDTQYF.

The sample holds a few counts of this clonotype. The chain uses TRBV4-3 and TRBJ2-1; no firm D call. CDR1 and CDR2 from the germline V gene are LGHNA and YSLEER. Trimming removed 0 bases from V and 9 bases from J, with 12 bases in between. The CDR3 contains 14 residues. The CDR3 bases are TGCGCCAGCAGCCAAGATAAAGGGTTTTTTGAGCAGTTCTTC. Translated, it gives CASSQDKGFFEQFF.

This clonotype occurred a few times. The rearrangement uses TRBV7-2 and TRBJ2-1; D is ambiguous. The ends were cut back, 0 bases at V and 3 bases at J, with 12 bases in the middle. Per germline, CDR1 SGHTA and CDR2 FQGNSA. The CDR3 runs to 16 residues. The CDR3 is CASSLAVQSDYNEQFF. The CDR3 nucleotides read TGTGCCAGCAGCTTAGCGGTCCAGTCGGACTACAATGAGCAGTTCTTC.

The chain carries TRBV27 and TRBJ2-7; no definite D call. Germline values: CDR1 MNHEY, CDR2 SMNVEV (reference sequence). CDR3 length: 14 amino acids. Trimming took 4 bases from V and 2 from J, leaving 12 bases between them. The CDR3 DNA follows: TGTGCCAGCAGTTCCCCGACATTCCCCTACGAGCAGTACTTC. It codes for CASSSPTFPYEQYF.

The J gene is TRBJ2-7, the V gene TRBV21-1; the D call TRBD1 from the table was never checked on the DNA. TRBV21-1 is designated a pseudogene. The CDR3 length is 16 residues. The CDR3 sequence is CASSNGRLEVSYEQYF. CDR3 DNA sequence: TGTGCCAGCAGCAATGGGCGCCTGGAGGTCTCCTACGAGCAGTACTTC.

This rearrangement joins TRBV6-5 to TRBJ2-3, with D perhaps matching TRBD2 (6 bases). The CDR3 is 17 residues long. V lost 2 bases to trimming and J lost 0 bases, with 15 bases between them. CDR1 MNHEY and CDR2 SVGAGI come from the germline V gene. CDR3 in DNA: TGTGCCAGCAGTTACGTGGGGGACGGGGGTAGCACAGATACGCAGTATTTT. This encodes CASSYVGDGGSTDTQYF.

This clonotype was seen more than once but under ten times. This chain links TRBV7-9 with TRBJ1-2, with unresolved D. CDR1 and CDR2 (germline): SEHNR, FQNEAQ (reference sequence). The V end was cut by 5 bases, the J end by 8 bases, with 15 bases between. The CDR3 spans 13 residues. CDR3 residues: CASSPPERQGYTF. In DNA form, the CDR3 reads TGTGCCAGCAGCCCCCCGGAGCGGCAAGGCTACACCTTC.

The sample holds a few counts of this clonotype. The chain couples TRBV20-1 to TRBJ2-1; D is uncertain. Per the germline V gene, CDR1 is DFQATT and CDR2 is SNEGSKA (reference sequence). CDR3 size: 12 residues. The V gene lost 5 bases and the J gene lost 5 bases, with 10 bases spanning the gap. In DNA form, the CDR3 reads TGCAGTGCTGGGCGTGGGCACAATGAGCAGTTCTTC. This translates into CSAGRGHNEQFF.

This chain links TRBV18 with TRBJ1-1; D is ambiguous. CDR3 size: 17 residues. Germline V gives CDR1 KGHSH, CDR2 LQKENI. Trimming shortened V by 3 bases and J by 0 bases, and 17 bases separated the two germline ends. CDR3 in amino acids: CASSPLPGSYMNTEAFF. The CDR3 region has the DNA TGTGCCAGCTCACCTTTACCGGGATCATACATGAACACTGAAGCTTTCTTT.

This clonotype was counted only a few times. The chain couples TRBV5-1 to TRBJ2-7; 11 bases match TRBD1. The CDR3 extends over 14 amino acids. CDR1 SGHRS and CDR2 YFSETQ come from the germline V gene. Germline trimming cut 6 bases from V and 7 bases from J; bases unmatched to any gene: 9. CDR3 region: CASIRDRGTNEQYF. The CDR3 bases are TGCGCCAGCATCCGGGACAGGGGGACGAATGAGCAGTACTTC. The full variable domain, in which reference TRBV5-1 and TRBJ2-7 provide the parts outside the CDR3, is KAGVTQTPRYLIKTRGQQVTLSCSPISGHRSVSWYQQTPGQGLQFLFEYFSETQRNKGNFPGRFSGRQFSNSRSEMNVSTLELGDSALYLCASIRDRGTNEQYFGPGTRLTVT.

This clonotype was counted ten times or more. The junction and the germline gene differ at one end; a read error may be behind it. J is TRBJ2-5 and V is TRBV7-9; D possibly corresponds to TRBD2 (5 bases). From germline, CDR1 is SEHNR and CDR2 FQNEAQ (reference sequence). CDR3 length: 14 residues. CDR3 in amino acids: CASSLGLSQETQYF. Written as DNA, the CDR3 is TGCGCCAGCAGCCTCGGACTGTCCCAAGAGACCCAGTACTTC.

Here the CDR3 DNA reads TGTGCCAGCAGCTTAGCCGCCGGGAGCCAGTTCTTC. Amino acids: CASSLAAGSQFF. This rearrangement joins TRBV11-2 to TRBJ2-1; maybe TRBD2 (6 bases). Germline CDR1 is SGHAT and CDR2 is FQNNGV. CDR3 length: 12 amino acids. V was shortened by 1 base and J by 13 bases, with 11 bases between the two germline ends.

The rearrangement uses TRBV10-3 and TRBJ2-5; 8 bases are a match to TRBD1. The CDR3 totals 13 residues. V trimming: 6 bases; J trimming: 7 bases; junction bases outside the gene matches: 7. Germline CDR1 reads ENHRY; CDR2 reads SYGVKD. In DNA form, the CDR3 reads TGTGCCATCAGGGACAGGGTACAGGGGACCCAGTACTTC. Translating gives CAIRDRVQGTQYF.

This clonotype was detected many times. The J gene is TRBJ2-7, the V gene TRBV7-2; TRBD2 aligns across 10 bases. Germline V gives CDR1 SGHTA, CDR2 FQGNSA. V dropped 6 bases and J dropped 10; count of bases not matched to a gene: 21. The CDR3 totals 17 residues. For the CDR3, the DNA is TGTGCCAGCAGTCCCAGAGGCAGCGGGGGGGGAAGAGATGGCCAGTACTTC. It translates to CASSPRGSGGGRDGQYF.

This clonotype was counted only a few times. The chain couples TRBV6-5 to TRBJ2-5, with 10 bases identical to TRBD1. This CDR3 has 15 amino acids. Germline V lookup: CDR1 MNHEY, CDR2 SVGAGI. V lost 6 bases, J lost 3 bases, and 7 bases stayed unmatched. The CDR3 DNA follows: TGTGCCAGCAGCCCAAGGGACAGGGGAAAAGAGACCCAGTACTTC. It is translated as CASSPRDRGKETQYF.